What follows are 14 T cell receptor beta chains derived from one specimen sequenced in a study of Graves' ophthalmopathy and Graves' hyperthyroidism. CDR3 regions of TCR beta were amplified from RNA transcripts. Investigators did first-round RT-PCR with HTBI primers, then second-round multiplex PCR. TCRdb passed the multiplex PCR reads through MiXCR, listing each CDR3 protein once. This sample carries roughly 610,000 distinct CDR3 sequences, approximately 22% of them seen once, and the ten largest clones take approximately 6.9%. Sequencing was done on a sample of peripheral blood. These receptors came from a woman between 18 and 29 years old with stable Graves' hyperthyroidism. Some clones in this sample may be carry-over from other donors' samples.

The rearrangement joins TRBV12-5 to TRBJ1-3; D is unresolved. V was trimmed by 1 base and J by 2 bases, leaving 3 bases between them. CDR1 and CDR2 (germline): LGHNT, FRNRAP. CDR3 size: 13 residues. The CDR3 spells CASGLGPGNTIYF. The CDR3 DNA follows: TGTGCTAGTGGTTTGGGACCTGGAAACACCATATATTTT.

This clonotype was seen a handful of times. The V gene is TRBV6-1, the J gene TRBJ1-5; the D gene is possibly TRBD1 (6 bases). V was cut by 5 bases and J by 3 bases, with 11 bases left in between. Germline values: CDR1 MNHNS, CDR2 SASEGT. The CDR3 totals 14 residues. DNA for the CDR3: TGTGCCAGCAGTCCCGGACAGAACAATCAGCCCCAGCATTTT. It yields the protein CASSPGQNNQPQHF.

Of note for this clonotype: One end of the junction is discordant with germline, which a read error may explain. The gene calls are TRBV30 and TRBJ1-2; 8 nucleotides match TRBD1. The CDR3 loop spans 13 amino acids. The germline V gene encodes CDR1 GTSNPN and CDR2 SVGIG (reference sequence). DNA for the CDR3: TGTGCCTGGAGTTTCGAGACAGGGGATGGCTACATCTTC. It encodes CAWSFETGDGYIF. The whole variable domain, remainder taken from reference TRBV30 and TRBJ1-2, is SQTIHQWPATLVQPVGSPLSLECTVEGTSNPNLYWYRQAAGRGLQLLFYSVGIGQISSEVPQNLSASRPQDRQFILSSKKLLLSDSGFYLCAWSFETGDGYIFGSGTRLTVV.

About this clonotype itself: Relative to the germline gene, one junction end is altered; a read error may explain this. The chain couples TRBV28 to TRBJ2-4, with D hard to call. The CDR3 is made up of 15 amino acids. CDR1 is MDHEN and CDR2 is SYDVKM in the germline V gene. CDR3 nucleotides: TGTGCCATCAGTCTACACAGCTTAGCCAAAAACATTCAGTACTTC. Translating it yields CAISLHSLAKNIQYF.

The table lists this clonotype with many counts. This chain connects TRBV20-1 to TRBJ2-5, with 7 nucleotides matching TRBD2. The J segment lost 0 bases and the V segment lost 5 bases, leaving 6 bases of the junction unmatched. The CDR3 runs 14 residues. In germline, CDR1 is DFQATT, CDR2 SNEGSKA (reference sequence). The CDR3 nucleotides are TGCAGTGCTGGGCGGGGGAGGTACCAAGAGACCCAGTACTTC. It codes for CSAGRGRYQETQYF.

This clonotype has a count of ten or more. CDR3 amino acids: CASSGQVGNSNQPQHF. The CDR3 DNA is TGTGCCAGCAGTGGGCAGGTGGGTAATAGCAATCAGCCCCAGCATTTT. The chain links TRBV2 to TRBJ1-5; no firm D call. This CDR3 is 16 amino acids long. Germline values: CDR1 SNHLY, CDR2 FYNNEI. Between the trimmed V and J ends, which lost 4 bases and 0 bases, there was a span of 13 bases.

This clonotype was counted only a few times. The V and J genes are TRBV2 and TRBJ1-1; a weak D match, TRBD1 (6 bases). Per the germline V gene, CDR1 is SNHLY and CDR2 is FYNNEI. V lost 6 bases and J 5 bases, leaving 25 bases between the germline ends. This CDR3 has 17 amino acids. This CDR3 is CASRGGQGFWGVTEAFF. For the CDR3, the DNA is TGTGCCAGCAGAGGGGGTCAGGGCTTTTGGGGGGTGACTGAAGCTTTCTTT.

J is TRBJ1-1 and V is TRBV7-8; D is unresolved. The CDR3 is made up of 16 amino acids. V was clipped by 1 base and J by 3 bases, with 15 bases between them. Germline V gene lookup returns CDR1 SGHVS and CDR2 FQNEAQ. The CDR3, as DNA: TGTGCCAGCAGCTTAGTGAGCTGGGAGTCATACACTGAAGCTTTCTTT. Translated, it gives CASSLVSWESYTEAFF.

This clonotype has at least ten counts. CDR3 coding DNA: TGTGCCAGCAGTTTTTTGGCCCCAGCGTGGGAGACCCAGTACTTC. It codes for CASSFLAPAWETQYF. This sequence joins TRBV12-3 or TRBV12-4 and TRBJ2-5, with D unclear. The CDR3 length is 15 residues. V was pared by 3 bases and J by 5 bases, with 16 bases between.

This clonotype has ten or more counts. This chain uses TRBV2 with TRBJ1-5; 8 nucleotides line up with TRBD1. The CDR3 is made up of 13 amino acids. Germline CDR1 and CDR2: SNHLY and FYNNEI. V shed 9 bases and J 3 bases; nucleotides not matched to a gene: 4. CDR3 amino acids: CASRDRYNQPQHF. The CDR3 bases are TGTGCCAGTAGGGACAGGTACAATCAGCCCCAGCATTTT.

This clonotype was seen at least ten times. The rearrangement uses TRBV7-3 and TRBJ1-2, with D possibly matching TRBD1 (6 bases). V was clipped by 5 bases and J by 0 bases, with 19 bases between them. The CDR3 contains 17 residues. Germline lookup yields CDR1 SGHTA and CDR2 FQGTGA. The CDR3 bases are TGTGCCAGCAGCCCTCTGGAGGGGGGTTCGACTAACTATGGCTACACCTTC. Translating it yields CASSPLEGGSTNYGYTF. The variable domain in full, completed from reference TRBV7-3 and TRBJ1-2, reads GAGVSQTPSNKVTEKGKYVELRCDPISGHTALYWYRQSLGQGPEFLIYFQGTGAADDSGLPNDRFFAVRPEGSVSTLKIQRTERGDSAVYLCASSPLEGGSTNYGYTFGSGTRLTVV.

This clonotype was recorded a few times. This sequence joins TRBV11-1 and TRBJ2-5, with 12 bases fitting TRBD2. V dropped 2 bases and J dropped 2; count of bases not matched to a gene: 9. Germline-derived CDR1 and CDR2 are SGHAT and FQDESV (reference sequence). This CDR3 contains 18 residues. In nucleotides, the CDR3 is TGTGCCAGCAGCTTATGGCTAGCGGGGGGGCGTCATCAAGAGACCCAGTACTTC. As protein: CASSLWLAGGRHQETQYF.

This chain's CDR3 is CAAAPGYSNQPQHF. The CDR3 DNA is TGTGCCGCTGCCCCAGGCTATAGCAATCAGCCCCAGCATTTT. The rearrangement links TRBV27 to TRBJ1-5; no definite D call. V was shortened by 11 bases and J by 0 bases, with 14 bases between the two germline ends. The CDR3 length is 14 residues. Germline lookup yields CDR1 MNHEY and CDR2 SMNVEV (reference sequence).

This clonotype was recorded at least ten times. The chain links TRBV6-1 to TRBJ1-1; tentatively, D is TRBD1 (5 bases). Germline lookup yields CDR1 MNHNS and CDR2 SASEGT. The CDR3 contains 13 residues. Deletions cut 4 bases from V and 8 bases from J, with 14 bases between. The CDR3, as DNA: TGTGCCAGCAGTGTTTGGGGGATCCCCGAAGCTTTCTTT. Its protein is CASSVWGIPEAFF.